This T cell receptor beta chain was recorded in a study of cytomegalovirus exposure and HLA in healthy donors. Primers: 60 Vbeta forward and 13 Jbeta reverse. The method was immunoSEQ multiplex PCR; TCRdb's version includes in-frame clones alone and lacks a portion of them. This listing includes 100,000 to 150,000 clones. Study results and limitations: Most subjects had HLA-A and HLA-B alleles reportedly predicted accurately by TCR beta sequences. Follow-up analysis seemed to connect common viral pathogens with several of the most significant clusters identified.

Germline V CDR1 and CDR2: SEHNR, FQNEAQ (reference sequence). Trimming took 6 bases from V and 2 from J; bases not matched to a gene: 6. This CDR3 has 15 amino acids. With regard to this clone: What it binds is unknown.

The genes are TRBV7-9 and TRBJ1-3, with 8 bases that match TRBD1. The sequencing sample was made of PBMCs. The source is a man aged 40-49 years in good health and CMV-seronegative. The DNA of the CDR3 is TGTGCCAGCAGTCACGACAGGGGTCCTGGAAACACCATATATTTT. Its protein product is CASSHDRGPGNTIYF.